Listed here are 5 T cell receptor beta chains from one sample, sequenced in a study of response to subunit inactivated influenza vaccine (dated by TCRdb to between 2018 and 2020). Library method: RT-PCR. Instrument used: Illumina HiSeq 2500. TCRdb handled the public reads itself, with Q25 trimming in fastp and clone calling in MiXCR, and kept productive beta chains. Rows with a matching CDR3 protein are joined into one entry that keeps the most common DNA and genes. The sample table shows roughly 700,000 distinct CDR3 sequences, and roughly 14% are seen once. The top ten clonotypes cover less than 7% of the sample. The sample here was PBMCs from blood, taken approximately 15 days before vaccination. The receptor source for this set is a man between 50 and 59 years old who received an inactivated influenza vaccine. Donor details come from another sample of the same person, matched by shared clones.

The chain has TRBV24-1 and TRBJ1-4; 8 bases match TRBD1. The CDR3 runs to 15 residues. Germline V gene data show CDR1 as KGHDR and CDR2 as SFDVKD. V was pared by 2 bases and J by 8 bases, with 6 bases of the junction left unmatched. The CDR3 DNA reads as TGTGCCACCAGTGATTCAGGGGGCGCATACGAAAAACTGTTTTTT. Protein: CATSDSGGAYEKLFF.

This chain joins TRBV4-2 and TRBJ2-1, with 7 bases fitting TRBD1. CDR3 length equals 17 residues. Germline V gene data show CDR1 as LGHNA and CDR2 as YNFKEQ. With V trimmed by 0 bases and J by 2 bases, 7 bases remained unmatched. DNA for the CDR3: TGTGCCAGCAGCCAAGATCGGAAAGGGGGCGCCTACAATGAGCAGTTCTTC. It is translated as CASSQDRKGGAYNEQFF.

Concerning this clonotype itself: It may be a read error: a sequence one base away is much more abundant. J is TRBJ2-1 and V is TRBV12-3 or TRBV12-4; 10 nucleotides align to TRBD2. The CDR3 is 13 amino acids. CDR3 DNA sequence: TGTGCCACCAGCGGGGGGGCCTACAATGTGCAGTTCTTC. Protein product: CATSGGAYNVQFF.

This clonotype was found a few times. V is TRBV11-2 and J is TRBJ1-6; a weak D match, TRBD1 (5 bases). The CDR3 contains 15 residues. Germline CDR1 and CDR2: SGHAT and FQNNGV. The V gene lost 1 base and the J gene lost 6 bases, with 10 bases spanning the gap. The DNA for the CDR3 is TGTGCCAGCAGCTTAGCATTCAGGGTTAATTCACCCCTCCACTTT. The encoded protein is CASSLAFRVNSPLHF.

The chain carries TRBV3-1 and TRBJ2-1; the D call may be TRBD1 or TRBD2 (5 bases each). From germline, CDR1 is LGHDT and CDR2 YNNKEL (reference sequence). V gave up 2 bases and J gave up 1 base, with 9 bases separating them. This CDR3 has 15 residues. CDR3 sequence: CASSQQGPSYNEQFF. CDR3 DNA sequence: TGTGCCAGCAGCCAACAGGGACCGTCCTACAATGAGCAGTTCTTC.